These 20 T cell receptor beta chains came from one sample sequenced in a study of blood T cells in healthy people across ages. PCR was performed a second time for about 6 to 12 cycles using a sample-barcoded 5' primer and a J-beta primer mix. Via MiXCR, TCRdb re-called the 5' RACE reads, giving one row per CDR3 protein. The repertoire holds hundreds of thousands of distinct CDR3 sequences, with roughly 64% as singletons. Sequencing used blood. These TCRs come from a man younger than 40 in good health.

The genes are TRBV12-3 or TRBV12-4 and TRBJ2-7, with D perhaps matching TRBD1 (5 bases). Trimming left V 8 bases short and J 3 bases short, with 20 bases between. This CDR3 is 15 amino acids long. The CDR3 coding sequence is TGTGCCAGCGGACCCTCAGGGTACGTGGACTACGAGCAGTACTTC. This codes for CASGPSGYVDYEQYF.

This chain joins TRBV27 and TRBJ2-7; tentative D call: TRBD2 (5 bases). The closer fit of TRBJ2-4 to the DNA end suggests the J call may be wrong. From germline, CDR1 is MNHEY and CDR2 SMNVEV (reference sequence). The CDR3 is 15 amino acids. The CDR3 protein is CASSLHLSGVGIQYF. The CDR3 coding sequence is TGTGCCAGCAGTTTACATCTATCCGGGGTGGGCATTCAGTACTTC.

This clonotype was seen many times. V is TRBV2 and J is TRBJ2-5; D remains unclear. CDR1 and CDR2 from the germline V gene are SNHLY and FYNNEI. The CDR3 has 14 residues. V was shortened by 4 bases and J by 7 bases, with 16 bases between the two germline ends. CDR3: CASSVTSPPGTQYF. CDR3 coding DNA: TGTGCCAGCAGTGTGACATCCCCGCCCGGGACCCAGTACTTC.

This clonotype was seen a few times. The chain has TRBV20-1 and TRBJ2-7; perhaps TRBD1 as D (6 bases). CDR1 is DFQATT and CDR2 is SNEGSKA in the germline V gene (reference sequence). CDR3 size: 15 residues. V was cut by 6 bases and J by 6 bases, with 24 bases left in between. The CDR3 sequence is CSAPPAGKGEFEQYF. CDR3 sequence (DNA): TGCAGTGCCCCCCCGGCGGGTAAGGGGGAGTTCGAGCAGTACTTC.

This clonotype was picked up a small number of times. V gene TRBV3-1 combines with J gene TRBJ2-7; D may be TRBD2 (5 bases). Germline-derived CDR1 and CDR2 are LGHDT and YNNKEL (reference sequence). V gave up 0 bases and J gave up 2 bases, with 14 bases separating them. The CDR3 covers 16 residues. CDR3 region: CASSQDARGAAYEQYF. The CDR3 DNA reads TGTGCCAGCAGCCAAGATGCCCGGGGAGCTGCCTACGAGCAGTACTTC.

DNA of the CDR3: TGTGCCAGCAGTCCCCCGACGAATGAGCAGTACTTC. Translation: CASSPPTNEQYF. The chain combines TRBV12-3 or TRBV12-4 with TRBJ2-7, with D unclear. The CDR3 covers 12 residues. Trimming pared 5 bases from V and 7 bases from J, leaving 12 bases between.

Only a few counts were recorded for this clonotype. The rearrangement links TRBV7-2 to TRBJ2-5, with TRBD2 matching 11 bases. The J call could be wrong; TRBJ2-7 is a better fit for the DNA end. The CDR3 length is 15 residues. CDR1 and CDR2 from the germline V gene are SGHTA and FQGNSA. The CDR3 sequence: CASSPIQGLAVEQYF. The CDR3 DNA reads TGTGCCAGCAGCCCCATCCAGGGACTAGCGGTCGAGCAGTACTTC.

This chain connects TRBV6-2 or TRBV6-3 to TRBJ2-1; D remains ambiguous. Germline V gives CDR1 MNHEY, CDR2 SVGEGT. Trimming pared 8 bases from V and 4 bases from J, leaving 9 bases between. The length of the CDR3 is 12 residues. CDR3 in DNA: TGTGCCAGCTCGGCGATTTACAATGAGCAGTTCTTC. Amino acid sequence: CASSAIYNEQFF.

The V gene is TRBV20-1, the J gene TRBJ2-3; maybe TRBD2 (6 bases). V lost 5 bases and J 0 bases, leaving 12 bases between the germline ends. The CDR3 sequence is 14 residues long. CDR1 is DFQATT and CDR2 is SNEGSKA in the germline V gene (reference sequence). The CDR3 DNA is TGCAGTGCTTTCCCGGGACTCAGCACAGATACGCAGTATTTT. Its protein is CSAFPGLSTDTQYF.

The CDR3 coding sequence is TGTGCCAGCAGCCAAGACCCCCAGACAGATACGCAGTATTTT. Its protein is CASSQDPQTDTQYF. This chain uses TRBV6-5 with TRBJ2-3; D uncertain. The V end was cut by 6 bases, the J end by 3 bases, with 13 bases between. CDR1 is MNHEY, CDR2 SVGAGI, per germline. The CDR3 covers 14 residues.

This chain connects TRBV28 to TRBJ1-2; TRBD1 is a possible D gene (6 bases). Germline V gene sequence: CDR1 MDHEN, CDR2 SYDVKM. The CDR3 consists of 14 residues. Trimming took 5 bases from V and 4 from J, leaving 14 bases between them. In DNA form, the CDR3 reads TGTGCCAGCAGTGTCGACGGGACAATCTATGGCTACACCTTC. It translates to CASSVDGTIYGYTF.

The rearrangement uses TRBV6-2 or TRBV6-3 and TRBJ2-1; D possibly corresponds to TRBD2 (6 bases). Between the trimmed V and J ends, which lost 8 bases and 3 bases, there was a span of 23 bases. Looked up from germline, CDR1 is MNHEY and CDR2 is SVGEGT. This CDR3 is 17 amino acids long. The CDR3 spells CASSSGRWQGLYNEQFF. CDR3 nucleotide sequence: TGTGCCAGCTCAAGTGGGAGGTGGCAGGGCCTCTACAATGAGCAGTTCTTC.

This chain joins TRBV29-1 and TRBJ2-1; D gene uncertain. The germline V gene encodes CDR1 SQVTM and CDR2 ANQGSEA. The CDR3 sequence is 10 residues long. V dropped 7 bases and J dropped 9 bases, with 10 bases sitting between them. The DNA for the CDR3 is TGCAGCGGATGGGTGGGTGAGCAGTTCTTC. Protein sequence: CSGWVGEQFF.

V is TRBV5-1 and J is TRBJ2-7; perhaps D is TRBD1 or TRBD2 (5 bases each). Matching the DNA end better, TRBJ2-5 makes the J call doubtful. This CDR3 contains 15 residues. CDR1 SGHRS and CDR2 YFSETQ come from the germline V gene. The CDR3 DNA sequence: TGCGCCAGCAGCTTGGGGGACGGAAGAAAAGAGACCCAGTACTTC. This gives the protein CASSLGDGRKETQYF.

The chain combines TRBV9 with TRBJ2-1, with D possibly being TRBD1 or TRBD2 (5 bases each). There are 15 residues in the CDR3. Trimming took 1 base from V and 8 from J, leaving 16 bases between them. Germline V gene sequence: CDR1 SGDLS, CDR2 YYNGEE. The CDR3: CASSVSGTARDEQFF. The CDR3 region has the DNA TGTGCCAGCAGCGTATCCGGGACGGCGAGGGATGAGCAGTTCTTC.

This chain joins TRBV29-1 and TRBJ2-3; D is perhaps TRBD1 (6 bases). V was trimmed by 7 bases and J by 1 base, leaving 6 bases between them. Germline values: CDR1 SQVTM, CDR2 ANQGSEA. This CDR3 contains 11 residues. The CDR3 here is CSGTGTDTQYF. Written as DNA, the CDR3 is TGCAGCGGGACAGGCACAGATACGCAGTATTTT.

The chain combines TRBV20-1 with TRBJ2-7; maybe TRBD2 (7 bases). The germline V gene has CDR1 DFQATT and CDR2 SNEGSKA (reference sequence). V lost 0 bases and J lost 0, with 18 bases in between. The CDR3 runs 17 residues. The CDR3 here is CSAREGRGRESSYEQYF. The CDR3 coding sequence is TGCAGTGCTAGAGAGGGTAGGGGGAGGGAAAGCTCCTACGAGCAGTACTTC.

The genes are TRBV29-1 and TRBJ2-7; the match to TRBD2 covers 12 bases. The CDR3 covers 15 residues. J was trimmed by 6 bases and V by 0 bases; bases with no gene match: 6. Looked up from germline, CDR1 is SQVTM and CDR2 is ANQGSEA. The CDR3 DNA reads TGCAGCGTTGAAGATCCCCTAGCGGGGGGGGTCGAGCAGTACTTC. Translation: CSVEDPLAGGVEQYF.

This chain links TRBV10-3 with TRBJ2-7; TRBD2 might be the D (6 bases). The CDR3 extends over 16 amino acids. Germline V gene sequence: CDR1 ENHRY, CDR2 SYGVKD. V lost 7 bases, J lost 4 bases, and 23 bases lay in between. The CDR3 DNA is TGTGCCATCACCACCTCCTCCGGGACGGGAGTTTACGAGCAGTACTTC. This sequence encodes CAITTSSGTGVYEQYF.

This chain connects TRBV18 to TRBJ2-3; D is ambiguous. The CDR3 runs to 16 residues. Trimming took 1 base from V and 4 from J, leaving 15 bases between them. The germline V gene encodes CDR1 KGHSH and CDR2 LQKENI. CDR3 nucleotides: TGTGCCAGCTCACCACGATCTAGGAAGAGCGCAGATACGCAGTATTTT. This gives the protein CASSPRSRKSADTQYF. The variable domain in full, with the rest retrieved from reference TRBV18 and TRBJ2-3, is NAGVMQNPRHLVRRRGQEARLRCSPMKGHSHVYWYRQLPEEGLKFMVYLQKENIIDESGMPKERFSAEFPKEGPSILRIQQVVRGDSAAYFCASSPRSRKSADTQYFGPGTRLTVL.